This TCR beta chain emerged from a study of identical twins' blood T cells. V lost 7 bases to trimming and J lost 1 base; unmatched junction nucleotides: 7. The germline gives CDR1 MNHEY, CDR2 SVGEGT. The CDR3 is 15 residues long. Study outcomes and limitations: Shared environment remains a possible cause of twin similarity.

TCRdb itself ran the 5' RACE reads through MiXCR, one entry per CDR3 protein. Of roughly 340,000 distinct CDR3 sequences listed, under 30% are singletons. Details on this clonotype: The antigen remains unidentified.

Sequenced material: PBMCs. This sequence joins TRBV6-2 or TRBV6-3 and TRBJ1-1; 9 nucleotides line up with TRBD1. This receptor was identified in a woman between 18 and 49 years old in good health. The CDR3 DNA reads as TGTGCCAGCACGGACAGGGGCTGGGCGAACACTGAAGCTTTCTTT. This codes for CASTDRGWANTEAFF.